This T cell receptor beta chain was sequenced during a study of identical twins. Study findings and constraints: For out-of-frame beta sequences, excess twin sharing was weaker.

Germline CDR1 reads ENHRY; CDR2 reads SYGVKD. The CDR3 contains 14 residues. Trimming pared 2 bases from V and 6 bases from J, leaving 13 bases between. A single record per CDR3 protein comes from TCRdb applying MiXCR to the 5' RACE reads. Found here are under 350,000 distinct CDR3 sequences, more than 8% of them singletons; the top ten hold 6% to 8.5%. This clonotype showed up many times. What it binds is not known. This sample also appeared in a second study, on yellow fever vaccine responses in identical twins.

The rearrangement joins TRBV10-3 to TRBJ1-1, with D tentatively TRBD1 (5 bases). The sequenced sample was CD8+ T cells sorted from blood. This receptor was identified in a woman aged 18-30 years in good health. CDR3 in DNA: TGTGCCATCAGTGAGCCAATGCGGGGGGCTGAAGCTTTCTTT. This codes for CAISEPMRGAEAFF.